The rows below give T cell receptor beta chains drawn from one sample of a study of T cells in tuberculosis. Method: immunoSEQ multiplex PCR; TCRdb's copy keeps in-frame clones and lacks some. The sample lists some 60,000 clones, about 76% occurring once. Sequencing was carried out using CD1b-GMM tetramer-negative cells sorted from PBMCs. The receptors stem from an adult woman with latent tuberculosis. CDR3s include the opening cysteine and the closing phenylalanine or tryptophan. Each record gives: CDR3 DNA, CDR3 protein, J gene, V gene, clone size, D gene. A D gene is named only where the DNA matches it firmly. Expanded clones are given a class, and other clones once, few, many or no size at all.

TGTGCCAGCTCACCCGGGGGTTCGTGGTACTTC,CASSPGGSWYF,TRBJ2-7,TRBV18,-,-
TGTGCCAGCAGTTCCCTGACAGGGAATGGCTACACCTTC,CASSSLTGNGYTF,TRBJ1-2,TRBV6-5,-,TRBD1
TGTGCCAGTAAGTCGGGGAATCAGCCCCAGCATTTT,CASKSGNQPQHF,TRBJ1-5,TRBV19,few,-
TGTGCCAGCAGTGACCCAGGGGGGACCTCCTACGAGCAGTACTTC,CASSDPGGTSYEQYF,TRBJ2-7,TRBV2,few,-
TGTGCCAGCAGCGTAAGACAGGGACGTGAGACCCAGTACTTC,CASSVRQGRETQYF,TRBJ2-5,TRBV9,once,TRBD1
TGTGCCAGCAGCAGGGAGGGGGGGTTCCCGAACACTGAAGCTTTCTTT,CASSREGGFPNTEAFF,TRBJ1-1,TRBV6-4,-,-
TGTGCAAGTCCCAACTACGGGTACTTC,CASPNYGYF,TRBJ2-7,TRBV12-2,-,-
TGTGCCAGCAGCTTAAAACCGGGGGGGGCCTACGAGCAGTACTTC,CASSLKPGGAYEQYF,TRBJ2-7,TRBV7-2,-,TRBD2
TGTGCCAGCAGGAGCGACACCCGCGGGGGTGGCTACACCTTC,CASRSDTRGGGYTF,TRBJ1-2,TRBV6-4,-,-
TGTGCCTGGGCTGGGGCCTTCTCTGGAAACACCATATATTTT,CAWAGAFSGNTIYF,TRBJ1-3,TRBV30,-,-
TGCGCCAGCAGTTTAAGCTCACCCGGGACTAGCACCACAGATACGCAGTATTTT,CASSLSSPGTSTTDTQYF,TRBJ2-3,TRBV5-1,-,TRBD2
TGTGCCAGCAGCTCCCAAGGACTAGCGGGGCACAATGAGCAGTTCTTC,CASSSQGLAGHNEQFF,TRBJ2-1,TRBV7-3,-,TRBD2
TGCGCCAGCAGCCATGAACCGGGACAGTTTAATGAAAAACTGTTTTTT,CASSHEPGQFNEKLFF,TRBJ1-4,TRBV4-3,-,TRBD1
TGTGCCAGCAGCTCAACCGCCGGACAGGGTCATGGCTACACCTTC,CASSSTAGQGHGYTF,TRBJ1-2,TRBV7-9,-,TRBD1
TGTGCCAGCAGCTTTCAGGGGGGTGACGAGCAGTACTTC,CASSFQGGDEQYF,TRBJ2-7,TRBV11-3,-,-
TGTGCCAGCAGACCGACAGGGAGGAACGGCTACACCTTC,CASRPTGRNGYTF,TRBJ1-2,TRBV28,-,TRBD1
TGTGCCGGGGGGGCCTCATTGGGGGAGACCCAGTACTTC,CAGGASLGETQYF,TRBJ2-5,TRBV28,-,-
TGTGCCACCGGCCCGGACAGGCGAAACACCATATATTTT,CATGPDRRNTIYF,TRBJ1-3,TRBV15,-,TRBD1
TGTGCCAGCAGTGAACAGCGGCAGAACACCGGGGAGCTGTTTTTT,CASSEQRQNTGELFF,TRBJ2-2,TRBV25-1,-,-
TGCGCCAGCAGCTTGATAACAGGGACAGGGAACACTGAAGCTTTCTTT,CASSLITGTGNTEAFF,TRBJ1-1,TRBV5-1,-,TRBD1
TGTGCCAGCAGACAGACAGGGTCTGGAAACACCATATATTTT,CASRQTGSGNTIYF,TRBJ1-3,TRBV6-5,-,TRBD1
TGTGCCAGCAGCTTGCTTCGACAGGGGGGAACCGGGGAGCTGTTTTTT,CASSLLRQGGTGELFF,TRBJ2-2,TRBV5-4,-,TRBD1
TGTGCCAGCAGTGCCTCAGGGGTTGAGACCCAGTACTTC,CASSASGVETQYF,TRBJ2-5,TRBV6-1,-,-
TGTGCCACCAGCCCCTTCGGGACAGAAGAGACCCAGTACTTC,CATSPFGTEETQYF,TRBJ2-5,TRBV15,-,TRBD1
TGTGCCACCAGCAGAGCTGGGGGGATCACAGATACGCAGTATTTT,CATSRAGGITDTQYF,TRBJ2-3,TRBV15,-,-
TGTGCCAGCAGCCCGGGACAGGGGGCCTCCTACGAGCAGTACTTC,CASSPGQGASYEQYF,TRBJ2-7,TRBV7-6,-,TRBD1
TGTGCCAGCAGTTTAGGAGGTTCCCACTCTGGGGCCAACGTCCTGACTTTC,CASSLGGSHSGANVLTF,TRBJ2-6,TRBV27,-,-
TGTGCCAGCAGCTTAGCGGGACAGGGGGAGGAGTACGAGCAGTACTTC,CASSLAGQGEEYEQYF,TRBJ2-7,TRBV7-2,-,TRBD1
TGCGCCAGCAGCTTGACCTCACAGGGGGCCACTGAAGCTTTCTTT,CASSLTSQGATEAFF,TRBJ1-1,TRBV5-1,-,TRBD1
TGTGCCAGCAGTTCCGGGTCCCTCTCCCAGCATTTT,CASSSGSLSQHF,TRBJ1-5,TRBV6-1,-,-
TGTGCCAGCAGTACGGACAGGGGGCTTAATCAGCCCCAGCATTTT,CASSTDRGLNQPQHF,TRBJ1-5,TRBV2,-,TRBD1
TGTGCCAGCAGAACAGGGGGTTACACAGATACGCAGTATTTT,CASRTGGYTDTQYF,TRBJ2-3,TRBV6-5,-,TRBD1
TGTGCCAGCAGGGGCAGAGCAGGAATGAACACTGAAGCTTTCTTT,CASRGRAGMNTEAFF,TRBJ1-1,TRBV6-5,-,-